This TCR beta chain was recovered during a study of T cells in localized non-small cell lung cancer. The data were produced by immunoSEQ multiplex PCR, yet TCRdb's version contains in-frame clones alone and is incomplete. The repertoire holds roughly 30,000 clones, 88% seen once, with around 13% in the top ten. Overall study results and limits: Since sequencing was restricted to only one region of the tumor, intratumor heterogeneity remains a possibility. Median detection of top 100 tumor clones in adjacent lung was roughly 61 clones.

On this clone: The antigen remains undetermined.

The source of this sequence is a female donor aged 60 or older with stage III squamous cell lung carcinoma. This material consisted of peripheral blood, taken before any cancer treatment.

CDR3: CASRGIEGSPNYGYTF. The CDR3 DNA sequence: TGTGCCAGCAGAGGTATCGAGGGATCTCCTAACTATGGCTACACCTTC. This rearrangement joins TRBV7-2 to TRBJ1-2; D is ambiguous. Looked up from germline, CDR1 is SGHTA and CDR2 is FQGNSA. The CDR3 spans 16 residues. Trimming shortened V by 6 bases and J by 0 bases, and 17 bases separated the two germline ends.